This T cell receptor beta chain was sequenced during a study of cytomegalovirus exposure and HLA in healthy donors. Study observations and caveats: As immune exposure information, only CMV serostatus was available.

13 Jbeta primers and 60 Vbeta primers were used for the PCR. TCRdb keeps only in-frame clones here, not all; method: immunoSEQ multiplex PCR. The sample contains some 200,000 clones, approximately 79% of which appear only once. The sample holds a few counts of this clone. Its antigen is unidentified. CDR1 and CDR2 from the germline V gene are MDHEN and SYDVKM. Between the trimmed V and J ends, which lost 4 bases and 2 bases, there was a span of 12 bases. This CDR3 comprises 14 residues. Sequenced: PBMCs. The rearrangement uses TRBV28 and TRBJ2-7, with D perhaps TRBD1 (5 bases). This clonotype originated in a man in his forties or fifties in good health and CMV-seronegative. The chain's CDR3 is CASSSQTETYEQYF. The CDR3 nucleotides are TGTGCCAGCAGTTCCCAGACAGAAACCTACGAGCAGTACTTC.